These 24 T cell receptor beta chains were sequenced from one sample in a study of shared clonotypes between healthy human individuals. Sequenced by immunoSEQ multiplex PCR; TCRdb stores in-frame clones only, minus some. The sample carries approximately 340,000 clones, about 70% recorded once. What was sequenced was memory CD4+ T cells sorted from blood. Subset meaning: CD45RA-negative fraction. All receptors derive from a man younger than 45 in good health.

The chain recombines TRBV7-2 with TRBJ2-6; D is undetermined. Trimming cost V 2 bases and J 0 bases, with 2 bases left between them. The CDR3 runs to 14 residues. The germline V gene encodes CDR1 SGHTA and CDR2 FQGNSA. The CDR3, as DNA: TGTGCCAGCAGCTTACGCTCTGGGGCCAACGTCCTGACTTTC. Translated: CASSLRSGANVLTF.

The chain combines TRBV5-8 with TRBJ2-5; D is perhaps TRBD2 (5 bases). The CDR3 length is 14 residues. V shed 1 base and J shed 5 bases, with 12 bases lying between them. Per germline, CDR1 SGHTS and CDR2 YDEGEE. The CDR3 DNA sequence: TGTGCCAGCAGCTTGTGGGCGACTAAGGAGACCCAGTACTTC. It specifies CASSLWATKETQYF. Full variable domain (missing parts from reference TRBV5-8 and TRBJ2-5): EAGVTQSPTHLIKTRGQQATLRCSPISGHTSVYWYQQALGLGLQFLLWYDEGEERNRGNFPPRFSGRQFPNYSSELNVNALELEDSALYLCASSLWATKETQYFGPGTRLLVL.

This chain joins TRBV19 and TRBJ2-1; 14 bases line up with TRBD2. The CDR3 sequence is 16 residues long. From germline, CDR1 is LNHDA and CDR2 SQIVND (reference sequence). V trimming: 5 bases; J trimming: 10 bases; junction bases outside the gene matches: 10. CDR3 region: CASSFGLAGGLREQFF. CDR3 nucleotide sequence: TGTGCCAGTAGTTTCGGACTAGCGGGGGGCCTCCGGGAGCAGTTCTTC. Variable domain in full (rest from reference TRBV19 and TRBJ2-1): DGGITQSPKYLFRKEGQNVTLSCEQNLNHDAMYWYRQDPGQGLRLIYYSQIVNDFQKGDIAEGYSVSREKKESFPLTVTSAQKNPTAFYLCASSFGLAGGLREQFFGPGTRLTVL.

The chain joins TRBV19 to TRBJ2-7, with a weak D call TRBD2 (5 bases). The CDR3 contains 15 residues. The V and J ends lost 1 base and 0 bases respectively, with 10 bases between them. Looked up from germline, CDR1 is LNHDA and CDR2 is SQIVND (reference sequence). As DNA, the CDR3 is TGTGCCAGTAGTATAGCAACCGGGATCTCCTACGAGCAGTACTTC. Protein: CASSIATGISYEQYF. The full variable domain, in which reference TRBV19 and TRBJ2-7 provide the parts outside the CDR3, is DGGITQSPKYLFRKEGQNVTLSCEQNLNHDAMYWYRQDPGQGLRLIYYSQIVNDFQKGDIAEGYSVSREKKESFPLTVTSAQKNPTAFYLCASSIATGISYEQYFGPGTRLTVT.

V is TRBV28 and J is TRBJ2-3; D tentatively reads TRBD1 or TRBD2 (5 bases each). This CDR3 has 15 amino acids. Looked up from germline, CDR1 is MDHEN and CDR2 is SYDVKM. V was pared by 2 bases and J by 3 bases, with 12 bases between. CDR3 in DNA: TGTGCCAGCAGTTTAATAACAGGAGGTACAGATACGCAGTATTTT. Translated: CASSLITGGTDTQYF. The variable domain in full, completed from reference TRBV28 and TRBJ2-3, reads DVKVTQSSRYLVKRTGEKVFLECVQDMDHENMFWYRQDPGLGLRLIYFSYDVKMKEKGDIPEGYSVSREKKERFSLILESASTNQTSMYLCASSLITGGTDTQYFGPGTRLTVL.

The chain employs TRBV11-2 and TRBJ2-2, with TRBD1 matching over 8 bases. Per germline, CDR1 SGHAT and CDR2 FQNNGV. The CDR3 runs to 15 residues. With 2 bases clipped from V and 4 bases from J, the junction kept 3 bases outside the gene matches. The chain's CDR3 is CASSLRQGSTGELFF. CDR3 bases: TGTGCCAGCAGCTTACGACAGGGGAGCACCGGGGAGCTGTTTTTT.

The chain couples TRBV9 to TRBJ2-1; 8 bases agree with TRBD1. V lost 5 bases, J lost 9 bases, and 13 bases stayed unmatched. Germline assignment: CDR1 SGDLS and CDR2 YYNGEE. CDR3 size: 15 residues. CDR3 loop: CASRAPGTGGGEQFF. CDR3 sequence (DNA): TGTGCCAGCAGAGCTCCCGGGACAGGAGGAGGTGAGCAGTTCTTC.

The chain couples TRBV5-1 to TRBJ2-7, with D possibly TRBD2 on 6 matching bases. CDR1 and CDR2 from the germline V gene are SGHRS and YFSETQ. Between the trimmed V and J ends, which lost 4 bases and 6 bases, there was a span of 26 bases. This CDR3 is 17 amino acids long. CDR3 protein: CASSPGWGSGLPGEQYF. The CDR3 DNA follows: TGCGCCAGCAGCCCTGGTTGGGGCTCGGGACTTCCCGGCGAGCAGTACTTC.

This clone showed up just once. The V gene is TRBV18, the J gene TRBJ2-7; D may be TRBD2 (6 bases). The V gene's germline CDR1 is KGHSH and CDR2 LQKENI. V lost 6 bases and J 0 bases, leaving 12 bases between the germline ends. This CDR3 is built from 14 residues. CDR3 DNA: TGTGCCAGCTCCCGGGGGAAGAGCTCCTACGAGCAGTACTTC. Encoded protein: CASSRGKSSYEQYF.

The rearrangement links TRBV7-9 to TRBJ1-6, with a tentative D call TRBD1 (6 bases). Germline-derived CDR1 and CDR2 are SEHNR and FQNEAQ (reference sequence). V lost 5 bases, J lost 8 bases, and 10 bases lay in between. This CDR3 is 13 amino acids long. The CDR3 DNA sequence: TGTGCCAGCAGCCCCGGACAGTATTCACCCCTCCACTTT. Its protein product is CASSPGQYSPLHF.

This clone occurred a few times. The genes are TRBV4-3 and TRBJ2-1; 8 nucleotides agree with TRBD2. Germline trimming cut 0 bases from V and 4 bases from J; bases unmatched to any gene: 11. The CDR3 sequence is 18 residues long. Germline loops: CDR1 LGHNA, CDR2 YSLEER. CDR3 sequence reads: CASSQDRQNSGTYNEQFF. The CDR3 nucleotides are TGCGCCAGCAGCCAAGATCGTCAAAATAGCGGGACTTACAATGAGCAGTTCTTC.

With respect to this clone: This same CDR3 is encoded by further DNA sequences in the sample. The chain is built from TRBV28 and TRBJ2-7, with a weak D call TRBD2 (7 bases). Germline lookup yields CDR1 MDHEN and CDR2 SYDVKM. V was shortened by 5 bases and J by 4 bases, with 12 bases between the two germline ends. This CDR3 comprises 13 residues. CDR3 in amino acids: CASSPSGTYEQYF. CDR3 DNA: TGTGCCAGCAGTCCGAGCGGGACATACGAGCAGTACTTC.

This clone showed up just once. V gene TRBV6-1 combines with J gene TRBJ1-5; tentative D call: TRBD1 (6 bases). V was shortened by 3 bases and J by 1 base, with 13 bases between the two germline ends. The V gene's germline CDR1 is MNHNS and CDR2 SASEGT. The CDR3 extends over 16 amino acids. CDR3 bases: TGTGCCAGCAGTGAGGGGGGAGGGGGGAGCAATCAGCCCCAGCATTTT. Amino acid sequence: CASSEGGGGSNQPQHF.

Details on this clone: This sample also contains other DNA sequences that code for the same CDR3. The CDR3: CASSVAGGLEETQYF. CDR3 bases: TGTGCCAGCAGCGTAGCGGGAGGGCTAGAAGAGACCCAGTACTTC. The V gene is TRBV9, the J gene TRBJ2-5; 8 nucleotides match TRBD2. V lost 0 bases, J lost 3 bases, and 4 bases stayed unmatched. Germline V lookup: CDR1 SGDLS, CDR2 YYNGEE. This CDR3 is built from 15 residues. The variable domain in full, completed from reference TRBV9 and TRBJ2-5, reads DSGVTQTPKHLITATGQRVTLRCSPRSGDLSVYWYQQSLDQGLQFLIQYYNGEERAKGNILERFSAQQFPDLHSELNLSSLELGDSALYFCASSVAGGLEETQYFGPGTRLLVL.

In the case of this clone: Other DNA variants within this sample encode the same CDR3. V usage is TRBV2 and J usage is TRBJ2-5, with D unresolved. CDR3 length: 12 amino acids. The germline V and J ends were trimmed by 2 bases and 4 bases, with 5 bases remaining between them. Germline CDR1 reads SNHLY; CDR2 reads FYNNEI. CDR3 residues: CASSENAETQYF. The CDR3 DNA reads TGTGCCAGCAGTGAAAACGCAGAGACCCAGTACTTC. Drawing the rest from reference TRBV2 and TRBJ2-5, the complete variable domain is EPEVTQTPSHQVTQMGQEVILRCVPISNHLYFYWYRQILGQKVEFLVSFYNNEISEKSEIFDDQFSVERPDGSNFTLKIRSTKLEDSAMYFCASSENAETQYFGPGTRLLVL.

A single count supports this clone. This rearrangement joins TRBV14 to TRBJ1-1; TRBD1 is a possible D gene (5 bases). Looked up from germline, CDR1 is SGHDN and CDR2 is FVKESK. Trimming removed 3 bases at V and 1 base at J, with 9 bases between. The CDR3 length is 14 residues. DNA for the CDR3: TGTGCCAGCAGCCACAGGGTGGAGAACACTGAAGCTTTCTTT. It codes for CASSHRVENTEAFF.

As regards this clone: A much larger clone lies one base from this, so it may be a read error. The chain carries TRBV20-1 and TRBJ1-1; no definite D call. Germline CDR1 and CDR2: DFQATT and SNEGSKA (reference sequence). The CDR3 is made up of 11 amino acids. Between the trimmed V and J ends, which lost 4 bases and 3 bases, there was a span of 6 bases. CDR3 protein: CSAKSDTEAFF. The CDR3 DNA reads TGCAGTGCTAAGTCGGACACTGAAGCTTTCTTT.

This sequence joins TRBV2 and TRBJ1-1; D gene unclear. CDR3 length: 12 residues. CDR1 SNHLY and CDR2 FYNNEI come from the germline V gene. The V end was cut by 7 bases, the J end by 1 base, with 7 bases between. CDR3 sequence: CASTERNTEAFF. The DNA of the CDR3 is TGTGCCAGCACCGAAAGGAACACTGAAGCTTTCTTT.

Note on this clone: The junction does not match germline at one end; this may be a read error. The chain joins TRBV5-4 to TRBJ1-1; D is unresolved. The CDR3 runs to 14 residues. From germline, CDR1 is SGHNT and CDR2 YYREEE (reference sequence). CDR3 residues: CASNDPRNGPQVIF. In nucleotides, the CDR3 is TGTGCCAGCAACGACCCGCGGAACGGGCCCCAAGTGATCTTT.

The chain recombines TRBV6-1 with TRBJ2-1, with TRBD1 matching 9 bases. This CDR3 is 13 amino acids long. Germline trimming cut 2 bases from V and 13 bases from J; bases unmatched to any gene: 6. The germline CDR1 and CDR2 sequences are MNHNS and SASEGT. CDR3 coding DNA: TGTGCCAGCAGTGAATGGGACAGGGTAGGTCAGTTCTTC. This sequence encodes CASSEWDRVGQFF.

By share of the sample, this clone is medium-sized. The CDR3 DNA reads TGTGCCAGCAGCCCCCAGGGGTTCTCGGCTGGAAACACCATATATTTT. It encodes CASSPQGFSAGNTIYF. V is TRBV7-6 and J is TRBJ1-3; tentatively, D is TRBD1 (6 bases). With 5 bases removed from V and 2 bases from J, the gap between germline ends came to 16 bases. The CDR3 is 16 residues long. Germline V lookup: CDR1 SGHVS, CDR2 FNYEAQ.

This clone was recorded only once. The chain carries TRBV6-5 and TRBJ1-3; D not resolved. Trimming stripped 1 base from V and 0 bases from J, with 10 bases between. This CDR3 is 16 amino acids long. The germline CDR1 and CDR2 sequences are MNHEY and SVGAGI. The CDR3 DNA follows: TGTGCCAGCAGTTACTTCCAAACCAACTCTGGAAACACCATATATTTT. Amino acids: CASSYFQTNSGNTIYF.

The chain employs TRBV7-3 and TRBJ2-3; 7 nucleotides agree with TRBD1. The V gene's germline CDR1 is SGHTA and CDR2 FQGTGA. The J segment lost 2 bases and the V segment lost 1 base, leaving 3 bases of the junction unmatched. The length of the CDR3 is 15 residues. Here the CDR3 reads CASSLKGALTDTQYF. In DNA form, the CDR3 reads TGTGCCAGCAGCTTAAAGGGGGCCCTCACAGATACGCAGTATTTT.

CDR3 sequence: CASSMTRGSQETQYF. CDR3 DNA: TGTGCCAGCAGTATGACTAGGGGCTCCCAAGAGACCCAGTACTTC. This rearrangement joins TRBV2 to TRBJ2-5, with TRBD2 as a possible D gene (6 bases). The CDR3 consists of 15 residues. With 5 bases removed from V and 1 base from J, the gap between germline ends came to 14 bases. Germline CDR1 is SNHLY and CDR2 is FYNNEI.